The clone carrying this TCR beta chain was picked up many times. Its antigen is not identified. Relative to the germline gene, one junction end is altered; a read error may explain this. This sample was included in a study of tumor and adjacent non-tumor tissue in lung cancer. Overall study: Patients comprised eleven to twelve adenocarcinoma, a couple of squamous cell carcinoma and 1 small cell lung cancer. Study observations and caveats: Normal lung showed higher cumulative top 100 clone frequency than tumor.

This sample's RNA came from whole unsorted tissue. Chemotherapy-naive patients with new lung cancer underwent thoracic surgery in China, August–November 2014. This CDR3 spans 17 amino acids. Germline-derived CDR1 and CDR2 are SQVTM and ANQGSEA. The library came from three nested PCR rounds adapted from ARM-PCR protocols. TCRdb processed the multiplex PCR reads anew with MiXCR; each CDR3 protein has one entry. This sample has some 200,000 distinct CDR3 sequences, with about 71% found just once. Input material: lung tumor tissue. The V gene is TRBV29-1, the J gene TRBJ2-7; possible D gene TRBD1, 5 bases. The TCR sequence derives from a man aged 60-69 years with non-small cell lung cancer. The CDR3 DNA sequence: TGCAGCGTCGAAGGCCCCCTACATGGTTGGGGCCCCTACGAGCAGTACTTC. It translates to CSVEGPLHGWGPYEQYF.